This T cell receptor beta chain originates from a study of human T cells and chemical hapten exposure. Study at large: After 6 days, upper back 0.01% DPC patch tests were scored. Patients were mainly female, each with alopecia areata, totalis or universalis.

The CDR3 is made up of 14 amino acids. The germline gives CDR1 MNHNS, CDR2 SASEGT. V gave up 7 bases and J gave up 0 bases, with 11 bases separating them. MiXCR, run by TCRdb on the RACE reads, gives a single entry per CDR3 protein. The table records about 82,000 distinct CDR3 sequences, 10% to 15% of them present only once. Time point described: patch test 3, about 24 weeks after DPC sensitization. Regarding treatment: therapeutic diphenylcyclopropenone sensitization with weekly scalp DPC. This clonotype was seen repeatedly, ten times or more. The clonotype was recovered from a woman aged 50 to 60 with alopecia areata. Some clones in this sample may be carry-over from other donors' samples. The sequencing here drew on whole blood, taken in connection with sensitization to the hapten diphenylcyclopropenone (DPC). V is TRBV6-1 and J is TRBJ2-3; D is possibly TRBD1 (6 bases). The CDR3 DNA sequence: TGTGCCAGCACGAGGACAGTGAGCACAGATACGCAGTATTTT. Amino acids: CASTRTVSTDTQYF.